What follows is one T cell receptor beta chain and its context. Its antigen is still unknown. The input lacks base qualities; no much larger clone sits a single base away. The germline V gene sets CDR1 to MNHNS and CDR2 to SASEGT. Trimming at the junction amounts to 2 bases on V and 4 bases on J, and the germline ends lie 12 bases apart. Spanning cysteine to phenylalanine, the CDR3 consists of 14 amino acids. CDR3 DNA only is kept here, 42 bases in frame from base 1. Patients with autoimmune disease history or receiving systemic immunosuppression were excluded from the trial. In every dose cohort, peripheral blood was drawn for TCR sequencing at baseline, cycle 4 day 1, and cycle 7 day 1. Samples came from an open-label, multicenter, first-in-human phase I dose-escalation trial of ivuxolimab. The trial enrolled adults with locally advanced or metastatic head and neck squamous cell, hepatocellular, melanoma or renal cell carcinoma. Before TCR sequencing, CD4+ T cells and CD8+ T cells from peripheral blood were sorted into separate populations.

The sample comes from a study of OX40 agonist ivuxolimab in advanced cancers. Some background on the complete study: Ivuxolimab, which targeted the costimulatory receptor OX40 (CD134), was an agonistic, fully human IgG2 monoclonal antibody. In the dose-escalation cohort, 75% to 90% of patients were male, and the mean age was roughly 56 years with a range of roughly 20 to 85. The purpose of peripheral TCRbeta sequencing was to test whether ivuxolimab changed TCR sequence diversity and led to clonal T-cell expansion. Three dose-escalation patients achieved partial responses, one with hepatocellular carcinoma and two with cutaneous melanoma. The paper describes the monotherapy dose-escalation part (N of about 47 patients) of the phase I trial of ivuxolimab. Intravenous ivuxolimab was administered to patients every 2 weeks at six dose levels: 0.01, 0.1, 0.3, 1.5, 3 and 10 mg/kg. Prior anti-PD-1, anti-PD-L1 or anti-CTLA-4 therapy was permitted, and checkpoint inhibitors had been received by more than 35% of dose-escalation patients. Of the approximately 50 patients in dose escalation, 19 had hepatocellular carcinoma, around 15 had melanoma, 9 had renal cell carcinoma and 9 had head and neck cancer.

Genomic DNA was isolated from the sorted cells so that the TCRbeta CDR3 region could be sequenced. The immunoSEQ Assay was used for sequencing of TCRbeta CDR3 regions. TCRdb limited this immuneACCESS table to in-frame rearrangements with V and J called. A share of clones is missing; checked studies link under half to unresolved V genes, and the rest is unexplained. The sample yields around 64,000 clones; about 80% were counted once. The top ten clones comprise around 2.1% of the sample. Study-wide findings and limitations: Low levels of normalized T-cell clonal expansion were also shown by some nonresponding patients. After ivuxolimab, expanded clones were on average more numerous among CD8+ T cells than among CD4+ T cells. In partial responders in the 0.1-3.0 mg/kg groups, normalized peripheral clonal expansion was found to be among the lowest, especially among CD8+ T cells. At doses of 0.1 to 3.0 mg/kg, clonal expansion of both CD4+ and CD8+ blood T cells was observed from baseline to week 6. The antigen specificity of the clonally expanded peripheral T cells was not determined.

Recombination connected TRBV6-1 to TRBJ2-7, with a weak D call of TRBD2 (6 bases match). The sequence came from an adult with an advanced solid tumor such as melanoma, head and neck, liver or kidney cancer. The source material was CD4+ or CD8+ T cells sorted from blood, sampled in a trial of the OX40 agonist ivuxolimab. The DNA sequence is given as TGTGCCAGCAGTGAACGGTACAGCGGGTACGAGCAGTACTTC. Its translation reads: CASSERYSGYEQYF.